The 22 T cell receptor beta chains below were found in one sample sequenced in a study of CD8+CD57+ T cells in acquired aplastic anemia (dated by TCRdb to the late 2010s). Flow cytometry had shown CD8+CD57+ cell expansion in the patients selected for sequencing. Instrument used: Illumina HiSeq 2000. Genomic DNA was used as template for profiling of TCR beta VDJ combinations and CDR3 sequences. The public reads were reanalyzed by TCRdb: fastp trimming at Q25, MiXCR alignment, in-frame beta chains only. Identical CDR3 proteins give one entry, which carries the most common genes and DNA. This sample holds 200,000 to 250,000 distinct CDR3 sequences; about 62% were observed only once. The ten largest clones capture about 60% of the sample. Sequenced: sorted CD4+, CD8+, or CD8+CD57+ T cells (not recorded which) from PBMCs. Receptors were obtained from a human donor with aplastic anemia.

This clonotype was detected many times. This chain links TRBV7-3 with TRBJ2-3, with 10 bases lining up with TRBD2. The CDR3 covers 16 residues. Trimming cost V 5 bases and J 0 bases; bases outside gene matches: 5. Germline V lookup: CDR1 SGHTA, CDR2 FQGTGA. CDR3 sequence (DNA): TGTGCCAGCAGCACATTAGCGGGGGGAAGCACAGATACGCAGTATTTT. Its translation: CASSTLAGGSTDTQYF. Drawing the rest from reference TRBV7-3 and TRBJ2-3, the complete variable domain is GAGVSQTPSNKVTEKGKYVELRCDPISGHTALYWYRQSLGQGPEFLIYFQGTGAADDSGLPNDRFFAVRPEGSVSTLKIQRTERGDSAVYLCASSTLAGGSTDTQYFGPGTRLTVL.

The CDR3 spells CATSDDTIYF. CDR3 nucleotides: TGTGCCACCAGCGACGACACCATATATTTT. The V gene is TRBV15, the J gene TRBJ1-3; D remains ambiguous. V was shortened by 5 bases and J by 8 bases, with 4 bases between the two germline ends. CDR3 length: 10 amino acids. Germline CDR1 is LNHNV and CDR2 is YYDKDF (reference sequence).

The chain couples TRBV7-9 to TRBJ2-2; TRBD2 aligns across 7 bases. CDR1 SEHNR and CDR2 FQNEAQ come from the germline V gene (reference sequence). Trimming cost V 6 bases and J 6 bases; bases outside gene matches: 10. The length of the CDR3 is 15 residues. The CDR3 loop is CASRTWREPPGELFF. In nucleotides, the CDR3 is TGTGCCAGCAGAACCTGGCGGGAGCCACCCGGGGAGCTGTTTTTT.

The chain recombines TRBV9 with TRBJ2-7; 13 positions agree with TRBD2. Germline loops: CDR1 SGDLS, CDR2 YYNGEE. This CDR3 has 16 residues. V lost 0 bases and J lost 2; bases outside the gene matches: 2. The CDR3 sequence: CASSVEGTSGAYEQYF. CDR3 sequence (DNA): TGTGCCAGCAGCGTAGAGGGGACTAGCGGGGCCTACGAGCAGTACTTC.

This chain uses TRBV7-3 with TRBJ1-1; unclear D gene. The germline CDR1 and CDR2 sequences are SGHTA and FQGTGA. This CDR3 comprises 16 residues. The V end was cut by 2 bases, the J end by 4 bases, with 17 bases between. The CDR3 nucleotides are TGTGCCAGCAGCTTATCGTCTGGGTCGTACGTCACTGAAGCTTTCTTT. Translated: CASSLSSGSYVTEAFF.

This clonotype came up a few times. This sequence joins TRBV6-4 and TRBJ2-3; TRBD2 agrees at 7 bases. This CDR3 spans 15 amino acids. Germline lookup yields CDR1 MRHNA and CDR2 SNTAGT. After removal of 1 base from V and 0 bases from J, the junction contained 1 base not matched to a gene. The chain's CDR3 is CASSDLAGSTDTQYF. The DNA of the CDR3 is TGTGCCAGCAGTGACTTAGCGGGTAGCACAGATACGCAGTATTTT.

The sample holds a few counts of this clonotype. This chain uses TRBV11-2 with TRBJ2-7, with TRBD1 matching over 10 bases. The CDR3 contains 16 residues. Trimming removed 4 bases from V and 1 base from J; junction bases left unmatched: 7. Germline assignment: CDR1 SGHAT and CDR2 FQNNGV. The CDR3 DNA follows: TGTGCCAGCAGCTCCCTGACAGGGGGCGCATCCTACGAGCAGTACTTC. Translation gives CASSSLTGGASYEQYF.

This chain joins TRBV7-9 and TRBJ1-6, with D perhaps TRBD1 (5 bases). The germline CDR1 and CDR2 sequences are SEHNR and FQNEAQ (reference sequence). V gave up 4 bases and J gave up 8 bases, with 12 bases separating them. The CDR3 runs 14 residues. The CDR3 bases are TGTGCCAGCAGCTCCATCCCGACAGATTCACCCCTCCACTTT. Translated, it gives CASSSIPTDSPLHF. Based on the CDR3 plus reference TRBV7-9 and TRBJ1-6, the full variable domain is DTGVSQNPRHKITKRGQNVTFRCDPISEHNRLYWYRQTLGQGPEFLTYFQNEAQLEKSRLLSDRFSAERPKGSFSTLEIQRTEQGDSAMYLCASSSIPTDSPLHFGNGTRLTVT.

The chain has TRBV15 and TRBJ2-5; D perhaps matches TRBD1 (6 bases). Deletions cut 5 bases from V and 8 bases from J, with 15 bases between. The CDR3 consists of 13 residues. Germline values: CDR1 LNHNV, CDR2 YYDKDF (reference sequence). CDR3 loop: CATSGIGGSTQYF. CDR3 bases: TGTGCCACCAGCGGAATAGGGGGTTCTACCCAGTACTTC.

V gene TRBV7-4 combines with J gene TRBJ2-1, with TRBD2 matching 14 bases. The CDR3 contains 18 residues. V lost 5 bases to trimming and J lost 7 bases; unmatched junction nucleotides: 13. The germline V gene encodes CDR1 SGHVT and CDR2 SQSDAQ. CDR3 bases: TGTGCCAGCAGCGCCCGACTAGCGGGAGGGCCGGTTCGGAATGAGCAGTTCTTC. It encodes CASSARLAGGPVRNEQFF.

This clonotype was observed a few times. This chain links TRBV7-9 with TRBJ2-3; TRBD1 might be the D (6 bases). The germline V gene encodes CDR1 SEHNR and CDR2 FQNEAQ (reference sequence). The V end was cut by 5 bases, the J end by 2 bases, with 20 bases between. This CDR3 contains 17 residues. The CDR3 DNA sequence: TGTGCCAGCAGCCCTAAGACAGGTGAAGGCTACACAGATACGCAGTATTTT. It specifies CASSPKTGEGYTDTQYF.

This clonotype was observed a handful of times. The chain is built from TRBV20-1 and TRBJ2-7; 9 bases align to TRBD2. Germline-derived CDR1 and CDR2 are DFQATT and SNEGSKA (reference sequence). V lost 5 bases to trimming and J lost 4 bases; unmatched junction nucleotides: 9. The CDR3 contains 14 residues. In DNA, the CDR3 is TGCAGTGCTCCCCGGCTAGCGGGATCATACGAGCAGTACTTC. Translating gives CSAPRLAGSYEQYF.

The V call is TRBV2, the J call TRBJ1-5, with D possibly TRBD1 on 5 matching bases. CDR1 and CDR2 (germline): SNHLY, FYNNEI. V dropped 6 bases and J dropped 1 base, with 13 bases sitting between them. The CDR3 is 15 amino acids. The CDR3 nucleotides read TGTGCCAGCAGACAGGAAAGGAACAGCAATCAGCCCCAGCATTTT. As protein: CASRQERNSNQPQHF.

The chain couples TRBV7-9 to TRBJ2-1; D uncertain. The V and J ends lost 6 bases and 6 bases respectively, with 9 bases between them. The CDR3 has 12 residues. Germline V gene lookup returns CDR1 SEHNR and CDR2 FQNEAQ (reference sequence). This CDR3 is CASSSRGNEQFF. The CDR3 DNA is TGTGCCAGCAGTTCGCGTGGCAATGAGCAGTTCTTC.

Only a few counts were recorded for this clonotype. This chain joins TRBV12-3 or TRBV12-4 and TRBJ1-6; D gene unclear. The CDR3 totals 12 residues. V was pared by 3 bases and J by 8 bases, with 5 bases between. For the CDR3, the DNA is TGTGCCAGCAGTTTTGGTGATTCACCCCTCCACTTT. This gives the protein CASSFGDSPLHF.

This clonotype has just one count. V usage is TRBV15 and J usage is TRBJ1-5; weak D call: TRBD1 (6 bases). This CDR3 region has 14 residues. Germline loops: CDR1 LNHNV, CDR2 YYDKDF (reference sequence). With 3 bases removed from V and 7 bases from J, the gap between germline ends came to 13 bases. CDR3 DNA: TGTGCCACCAGCAGTTCGGTAGGGGGGCAGCCCCAGCATTTT. Its protein product is CATSSSVGGQPQHF.

The rearrangement uses TRBV19 and TRBJ2-7; 11 bases align to TRBD2. The germline CDR1 and CDR2 sequences are LNHDA and SQIVND (reference sequence). CDR3 size: 13 residues. V lost 3 bases and J lost 5; bases outside the gene matches: 0. The CDR3 DNA reads TGTGCCAGTAGTATGGGACTAGCGGACGAGCAGTACTTC. Translating it yields CASSMGLADEQYF.

This chain joins TRBV19 and TRBJ1-2; TRBD1 matches 12 bases. The CDR3 spans 14 residues. V gave up 5 bases and J gave up 7 bases; unmatched junction bases: 5. Germline assignment: CDR1 LNHDA and CDR2 SQIVND (reference sequence). The CDR3 region is CASSGTGGAGGYTF. CDR3 nucleotides: TGTGCCAGTAGTGGGACAGGGGGCGCAGGTGGCTACACCTTC.

The rearrangement links TRBV20-1 to TRBJ2-1, with D possibly being TRBD2 (5 bases). This CDR3 is 14 amino acids long. V dropped 6 bases and J dropped 5 bases, with 17 bases sitting between them. Per the germline V gene, CDR1 is DFQATT and CDR2 is SNEGSKA (reference sequence). The CDR3 DNA is TGCAGTGCGGATTCTGAGCGGAATCACAATGAGCAGTTCTTC. Its protein is CSADSERNHNEQFF.

The chain recombines TRBV9 with TRBJ2-1; 10 positions agree with TRBD2. The CDR3 extends over 15 amino acids. V lost 6 bases to trimming and J lost 2 bases; unmatched junction nucleotides: 5. The germline gives CDR1 SGDLS, CDR2 YYNGEE. The CDR3 here is CASTVSGGPYNEQFF. The CDR3 bases are TGTGCCAGCACAGTTAGCGGGGGGCCCTACAATGAGCAGTTCTTC.

The V gene is TRBV4-1, the J gene TRBJ1-2, with D perhaps matching TRBD1 (5 bases). The V end was cut by 8 bases, the J end by 8 bases, with 9 bases between. The CDR3 loop spans 10 amino acids. Looked up from germline, CDR1 is MGHRA and CDR2 is YSYEKL. The CDR3 here is CASRGWGYTF. The CDR3 region has the DNA TGCGCCAGCCGGGGCTGGGGCTACACCTTC.

The V call is TRBV9, the J call TRBJ2-5; TRBD2 agrees at 11 bases. This CDR3 is built from 13 residues. Germline V gene lookup returns CDR1 SGDLS and CDR2 YYNGEE. The V gene end was trimmed by 2 bases and the J gene end by 7 bases; junction bases not matched to a gene: 1. The CDR3 bases are TGTGCCAGCAGCGTTAGCGGGGGGGGGACCCAGTACTTC. Translating it yields CASSVSGGGTQYF.